A single TCR beta chain is shown here with its context. PCR involved 60 Vbeta and 13 Jbeta primers. The protocol was immunoSEQ multiplex PCR, while the TCRdb copy is restricted to in-frame clones and leaves out a portion. The sample includes over 100,000 clones, approximately 72% of them seen just once. Germline CDR1 SNHLY, CDR2 FYNNEI. V dropped 3 bases and J dropped 0 bases, with 20 bases sitting between them. The CDR3 has 18 amino acids. These data come from a study of cytomegalovirus exposure and HLA in healthy donors. This clonotype was obtained from a man between 18 and 29 years old in good health and CMV-seronegative. The sequenced material came from PBMCs. The chain has TRBV2 and TRBJ2-5; D ambiguous. The DNA for the CDR3 is TGTGCCAGCAGTGACCAGAGTCTGCCAGGCTGGTACCAAGAGACCCAGTACTTC. Translating gives CASSDQSLPGWYQETQYF.